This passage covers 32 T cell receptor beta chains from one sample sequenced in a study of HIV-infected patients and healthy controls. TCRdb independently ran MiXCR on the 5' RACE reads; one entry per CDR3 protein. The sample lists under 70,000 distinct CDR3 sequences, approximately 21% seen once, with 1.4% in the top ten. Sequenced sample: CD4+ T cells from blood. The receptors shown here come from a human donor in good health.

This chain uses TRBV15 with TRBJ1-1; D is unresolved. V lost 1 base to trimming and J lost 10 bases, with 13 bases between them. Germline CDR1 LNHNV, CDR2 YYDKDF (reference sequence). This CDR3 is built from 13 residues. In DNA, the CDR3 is TGTGCCACCAGCAGAGGGGAGGTTTTGAGAGCTTTCTTT. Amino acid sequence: CATSRGEVLRAFF. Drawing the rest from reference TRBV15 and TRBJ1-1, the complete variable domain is DAMVIQNPRYQVTQFGKPVTLSCSQTLNHNVMYWYQQKSSQAPKLLFHYYDKDFNNEADTPDNFQSRRPNTSFCFLDIRSPGLGDTAMYLCATSRGEVLRAFFGQGTRLTVV.

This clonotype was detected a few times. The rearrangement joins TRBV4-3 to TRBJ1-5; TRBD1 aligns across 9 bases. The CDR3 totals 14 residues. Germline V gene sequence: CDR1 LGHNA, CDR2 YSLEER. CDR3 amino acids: CAINPGTGHQPQHF. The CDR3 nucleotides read TGCGCTATCAACCCCGGGACAGGGCACCAGCCCCAGCATTTT.

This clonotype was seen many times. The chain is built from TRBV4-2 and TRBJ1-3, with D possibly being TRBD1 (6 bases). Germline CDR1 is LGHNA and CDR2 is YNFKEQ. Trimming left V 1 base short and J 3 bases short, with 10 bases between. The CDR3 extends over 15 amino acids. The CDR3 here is CASSQGGAIGNTIYF. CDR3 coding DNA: TGTGCCAGCAGCCAAGGGGGGGCGATTGGAAACACCATATATTTT.

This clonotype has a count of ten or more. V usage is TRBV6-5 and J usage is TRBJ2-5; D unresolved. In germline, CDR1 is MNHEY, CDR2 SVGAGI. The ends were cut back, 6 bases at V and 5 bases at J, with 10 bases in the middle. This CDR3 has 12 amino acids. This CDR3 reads CASSDQTETQYF. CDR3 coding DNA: TGTGCCAGCAGCGACCAGACGGAGACCCAGTACTTC.

CDR3 bases: TGTGCCAGCAGCCTGGGACTAGCGGGAGTCAATGAGCAGTTCTTC. Its translation: CASSLGLAGVNEQFF. The chain uses TRBV12-3 or TRBV12-4 and TRBJ2-1, with 14 nucleotides matching TRBD2. The CDR3 covers 15 residues. Germline trimming cut 6 bases from V and 6 bases from J; bases unmatched to any gene: 4.

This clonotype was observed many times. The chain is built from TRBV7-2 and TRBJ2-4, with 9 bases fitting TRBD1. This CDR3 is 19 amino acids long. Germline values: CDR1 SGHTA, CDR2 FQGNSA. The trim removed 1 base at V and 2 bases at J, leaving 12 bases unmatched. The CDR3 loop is CASSLDTGQGMITKNIQYF. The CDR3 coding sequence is TGTGCCAGCAGCTTAGATACCGGACAGGGGATGATAACCAAAAACATTCAGTACTTC.

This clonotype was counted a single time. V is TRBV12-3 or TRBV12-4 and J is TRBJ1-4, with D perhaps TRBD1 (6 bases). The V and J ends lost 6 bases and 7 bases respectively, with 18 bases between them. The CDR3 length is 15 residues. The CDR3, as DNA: TGTGCCAGCAGCCGAGACAGGCTCCGGGGTGAAAAACTGTTTTTT. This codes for CASSRDRLRGEKLFF.

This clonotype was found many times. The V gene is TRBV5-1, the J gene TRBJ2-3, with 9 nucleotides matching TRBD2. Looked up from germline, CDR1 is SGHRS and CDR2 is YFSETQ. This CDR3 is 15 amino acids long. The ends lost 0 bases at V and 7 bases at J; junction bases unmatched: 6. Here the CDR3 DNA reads TGCGCCAGCAGCTTGGAAACTAGCGGGTCAAATACGCAGTATTTT. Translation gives CASSLETSGSNTQYF.

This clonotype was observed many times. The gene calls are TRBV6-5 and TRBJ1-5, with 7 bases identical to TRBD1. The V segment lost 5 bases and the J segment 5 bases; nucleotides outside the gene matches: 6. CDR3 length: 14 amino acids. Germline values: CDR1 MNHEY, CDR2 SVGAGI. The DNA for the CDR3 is TGTGCCAGCAGTCGACAGGGCCGGGATCAGCCCCAGCATTTT. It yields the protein CASSRQGRDQPQHF.

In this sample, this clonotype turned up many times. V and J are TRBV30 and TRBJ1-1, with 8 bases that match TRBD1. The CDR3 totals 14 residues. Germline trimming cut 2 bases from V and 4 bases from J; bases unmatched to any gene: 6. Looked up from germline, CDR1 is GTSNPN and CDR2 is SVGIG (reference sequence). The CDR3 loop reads CAWSPPGGSTEAFF. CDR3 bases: TGTGCCTGGAGTCCCCCAGGGGGCTCCACTGAAGCTTTCTTT.

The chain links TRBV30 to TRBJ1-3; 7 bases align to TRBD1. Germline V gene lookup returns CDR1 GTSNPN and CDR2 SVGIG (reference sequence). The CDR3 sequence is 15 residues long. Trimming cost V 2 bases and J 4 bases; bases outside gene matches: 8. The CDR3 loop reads CAWSRDRAAGNTIYF. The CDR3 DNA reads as TGTGCCTGGAGTCGAGACAGGGCAGCAGGAAACACCATATATTTT.

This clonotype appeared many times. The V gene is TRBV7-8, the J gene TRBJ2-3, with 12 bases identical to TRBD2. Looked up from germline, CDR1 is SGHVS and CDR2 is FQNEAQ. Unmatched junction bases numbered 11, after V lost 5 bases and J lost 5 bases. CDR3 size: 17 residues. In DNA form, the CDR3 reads TGTGCCAGCAGCGCCCGGACTAGCGGGACGAGAATAGATACGCAGTATTTT. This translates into CASSARTSGTRIDTQYF.

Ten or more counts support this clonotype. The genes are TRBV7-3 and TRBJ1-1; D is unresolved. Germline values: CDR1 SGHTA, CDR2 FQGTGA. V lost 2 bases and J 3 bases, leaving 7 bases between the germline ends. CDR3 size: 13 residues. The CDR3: CASSLEGHTEAFF. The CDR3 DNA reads TGTGCCAGCAGCTTAGAAGGGCACACTGAAGCTTTCTTT. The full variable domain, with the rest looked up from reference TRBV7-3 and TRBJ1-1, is GAGVSQTPSNKVTEKGKYVELRCDPISGHTALYWYRQSLGQGPEFLIYFQGTGAADDSGLPNDRFFAVRPEGSVSTLKIQRTERGDSAVYLCASSLEGHTEAFFGQGTRLTVV.

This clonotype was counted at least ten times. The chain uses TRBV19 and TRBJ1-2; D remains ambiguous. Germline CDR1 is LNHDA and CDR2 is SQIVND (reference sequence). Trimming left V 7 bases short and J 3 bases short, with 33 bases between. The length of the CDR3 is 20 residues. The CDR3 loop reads CASTQRGENPTKMLDYGYTF. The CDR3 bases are TGTGCCAGTACCCAACGCGGGGAGAACCCAACAAAAATGTTAGACTATGGCTACACCTTC.

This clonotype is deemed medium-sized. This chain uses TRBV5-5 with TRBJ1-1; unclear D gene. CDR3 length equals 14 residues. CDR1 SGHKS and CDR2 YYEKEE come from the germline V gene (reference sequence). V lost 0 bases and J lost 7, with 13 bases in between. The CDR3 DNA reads TGTGCCAGCAGCTTGGCGCAGCACGGAGGTGAAGCTTTCTTT. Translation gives CASSLAQHGGEAFF. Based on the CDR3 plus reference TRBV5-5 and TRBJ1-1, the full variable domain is DAGVTQSPTHLIKTRGQQVTLRCSPISGHKSVSWYQQVLGQGPQFIFQYYEKEERGRGNFPDRFSARQFPNYSSELNVNALLLGDSALYLCASSLAQHGGEAFFGQGTRLTVV.

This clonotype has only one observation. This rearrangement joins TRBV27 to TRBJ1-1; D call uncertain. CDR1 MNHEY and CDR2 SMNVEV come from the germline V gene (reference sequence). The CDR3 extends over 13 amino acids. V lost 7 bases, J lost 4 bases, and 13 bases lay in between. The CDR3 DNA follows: TGTGCCAGCAAGAAGGTGGTGAGCACTGAAGCTTTCTTT. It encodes CASKKVVSTEAFF.

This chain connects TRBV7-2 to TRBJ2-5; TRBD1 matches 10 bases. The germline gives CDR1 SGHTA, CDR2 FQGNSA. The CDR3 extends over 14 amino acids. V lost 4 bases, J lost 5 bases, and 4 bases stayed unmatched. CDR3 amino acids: CASSSDRGSETQYF. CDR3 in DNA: TGTGCCAGCAGCTCGGACAGGGGGTCGGAGACCCAGTACTTC.

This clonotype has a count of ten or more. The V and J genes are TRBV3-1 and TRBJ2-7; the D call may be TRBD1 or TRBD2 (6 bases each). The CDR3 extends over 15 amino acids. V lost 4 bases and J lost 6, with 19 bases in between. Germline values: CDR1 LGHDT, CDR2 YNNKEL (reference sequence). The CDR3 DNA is TGTGCCAGCAGCCCCCCGGGGGTGGCGACAGGCGAGCAGTACTTC. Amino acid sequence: CASSPPGVATGEQYF.

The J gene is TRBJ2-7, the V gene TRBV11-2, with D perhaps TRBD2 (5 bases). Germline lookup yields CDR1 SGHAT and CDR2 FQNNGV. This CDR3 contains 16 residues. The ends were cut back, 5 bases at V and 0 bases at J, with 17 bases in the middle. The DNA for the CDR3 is TGTGCCAGCAGCCCGTTAGCGAGGGTGAGCTCCTACGAGCAGTACTTC. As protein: CASSPLARVSSYEQYF.

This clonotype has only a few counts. The CDR3 bases are TGTGCCAGCATCCCCCGCGAGGGGGGGAGGGAGCCCCAGCATTTT. This sequence encodes CASIPREGGREPQHF. The chain combines TRBV12-3 or TRBV12-4 with TRBJ1-5, with a possible D match to TRBD1 (6 bases). V gave up 7 bases and J gave up 8 bases, with 21 bases separating them. The CDR3 spans 15 residues.

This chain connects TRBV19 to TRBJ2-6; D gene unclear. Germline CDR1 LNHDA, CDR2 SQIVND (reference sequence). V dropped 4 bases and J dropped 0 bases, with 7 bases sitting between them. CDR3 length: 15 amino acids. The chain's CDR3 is CASSTDASGANVLTF. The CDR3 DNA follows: TGTGCCAGTAGTACTGATGCCTCTGGGGCCAACGTCCTGACTTTC.

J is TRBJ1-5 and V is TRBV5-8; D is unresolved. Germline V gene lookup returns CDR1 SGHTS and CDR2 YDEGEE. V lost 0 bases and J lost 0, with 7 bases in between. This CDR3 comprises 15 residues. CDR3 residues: CASSLVADSNQPQHF. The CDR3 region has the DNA TGTGCCAGCAGCTTGGTGGCAGATAGCAATCAGCCCCAGCATTTT. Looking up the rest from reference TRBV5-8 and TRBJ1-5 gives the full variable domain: EAGVTQSPTHLIKTRGQQATLRCSPISGHTSVYWYQQALGLGLQFLLWYDEGEERNRGNFPPRFSGRQFPNYSSELNVNALELEDSALYLCASSLVADSNQPQHFGDGTRLSIL.

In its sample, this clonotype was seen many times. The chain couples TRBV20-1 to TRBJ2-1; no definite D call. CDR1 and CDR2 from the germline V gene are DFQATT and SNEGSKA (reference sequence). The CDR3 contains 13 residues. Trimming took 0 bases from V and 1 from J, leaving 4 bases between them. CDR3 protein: CSARDLSYNEQFF. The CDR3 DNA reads TGCAGTGCTAGAGATCTTTCCTACAATGAGCAGTTCTTC.

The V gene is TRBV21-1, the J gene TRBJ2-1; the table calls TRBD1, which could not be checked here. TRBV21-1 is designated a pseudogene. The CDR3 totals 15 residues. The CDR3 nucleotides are TGTGCCAGCAGCAAAAAGGGGGACGAGGGCAATGAGCAGTTCTTC. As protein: CASSKKGDEGNEQFF.

CDR3: CASTTGGDEKLFF. CDR3 in DNA: TGTGCCAGCACGACAGGGGGTGATGAAAAACTGTTTTTT. V usage is TRBV6-1 and J usage is TRBJ1-4; 9 bases are shared with TRBD1. Germline assignment: CDR1 MNHNS and CDR2 SASEGT. This CDR3 contains 13 residues. V lost 7 bases and J lost 6; bases outside the gene matches: 3.

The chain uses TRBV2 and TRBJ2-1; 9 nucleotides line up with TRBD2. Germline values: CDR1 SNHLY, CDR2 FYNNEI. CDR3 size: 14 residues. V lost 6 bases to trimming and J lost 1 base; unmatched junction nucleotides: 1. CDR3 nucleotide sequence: TGTGCCAGCAGGGGACTAGCTTCCTACAATGAGCAGTTCTTC. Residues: CASRGLASYNEQFF.

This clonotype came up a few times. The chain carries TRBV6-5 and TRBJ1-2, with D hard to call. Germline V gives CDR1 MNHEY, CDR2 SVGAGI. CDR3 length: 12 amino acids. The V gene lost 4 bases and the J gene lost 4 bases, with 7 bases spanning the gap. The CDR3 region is CASSSVIYGYTF. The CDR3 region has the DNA TGTGCCAGCAGTTCGGTCATCTATGGCTACACCTTC.

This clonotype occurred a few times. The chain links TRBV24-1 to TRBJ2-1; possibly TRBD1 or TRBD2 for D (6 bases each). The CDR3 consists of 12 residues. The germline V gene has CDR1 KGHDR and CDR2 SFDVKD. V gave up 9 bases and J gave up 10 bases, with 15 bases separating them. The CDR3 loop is CATSNGGREQFF. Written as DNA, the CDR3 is TGTGCCACCTCCAACGGGGGCAGGGAGCAGTTCTTC.

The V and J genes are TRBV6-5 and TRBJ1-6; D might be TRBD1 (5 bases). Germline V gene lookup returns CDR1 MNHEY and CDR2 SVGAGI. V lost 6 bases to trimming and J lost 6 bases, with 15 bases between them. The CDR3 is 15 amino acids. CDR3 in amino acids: CASRGNRGLNSPLHF. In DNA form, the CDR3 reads TGTGCCAGCAGAGGTAACCGGGGACTTAATTCACCCCTCCACTTT.

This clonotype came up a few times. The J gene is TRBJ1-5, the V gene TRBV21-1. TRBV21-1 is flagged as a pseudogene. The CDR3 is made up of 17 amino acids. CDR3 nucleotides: TGTGCCAGCAGCAAAGGATCCAGGGCTAATAGCAATCAGCCCCAGCATTTT. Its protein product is CASSKGSRANSNQPQHF.

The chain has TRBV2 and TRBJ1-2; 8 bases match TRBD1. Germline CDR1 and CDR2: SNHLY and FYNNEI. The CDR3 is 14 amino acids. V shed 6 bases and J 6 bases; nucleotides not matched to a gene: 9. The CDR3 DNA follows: TGTGCCAGCAGCGAGGACAGGGCGGCTGATGGCTACACCTTC. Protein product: CASSEDRAADGYTF.

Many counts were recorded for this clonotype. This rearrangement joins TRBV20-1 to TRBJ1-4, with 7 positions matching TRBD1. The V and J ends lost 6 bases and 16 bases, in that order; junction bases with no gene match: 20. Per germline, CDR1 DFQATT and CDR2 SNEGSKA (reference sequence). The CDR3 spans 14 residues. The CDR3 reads CSAQRQGELRSRFF. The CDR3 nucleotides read TGCAGTGCCCAAAGACAGGGCGAGTTACGTTCGCGGTTTTTT.